These T cell receptor beta chains were read from a single sample in a study of type 1 regulatory T cells. TCRdb re-analysed the reads in MiXCR, keeping a single row per CDR3 protein. This sample carries about 23,000 distinct CDR3 sequences, roughly 45% of them seen once, and the ten largest clones take under 5%. The antigens these receptors bind are not known. The source material was cultured T cells, either the whole culture or a sorted T cell fraction (not recorded which). The receptor source for this set is a human donor in good health. Both conserved end residues are trimmed from each CDR3. Each record gives: V gene, CDR3 protein.

V: TRBV20-1; CDR3: SAKFPSGLPYEQY
V: TRBV20-1; CDR3: SAIQGIQY
V: TRBV4-1; CDR3: ASSQAQGHYEQY
V: TRBV10-3; CDR3: AISESGREETQY
V: TRBV5-1; CDR3: ASSEQIQETQY
V: TRBV19; CDR3: ASGGQVNTGGLF
V: TRBV6-6; CDR3: ASSSDSISGANVLT
V: TRBV7-9; CDR3: ASSSLSGGRQETQY
V: TRBV7-2; CDR3: ASSLVGYGVNTEAF
V: TRBV7-2; CDR3: ASSPRGAGGIYEQY
V: TRBV5-1; CDR3: ASSLGNGVTGELF
V: TRBV9; CDR3: ASSVGRGGRETQY
V: TRBV3-1; CDR3: ASSQLPWGGATAEAF
V: TRBV12-3/TRBV12-4; CDR3: ASSRLLAGGGEQY
V: TRBV7-7; CDR3: ASSLGTSGVAAVETQY
V: TRBV21-1; CDR3: ASSKGIRKREYQETQY
V: TRBV6-6; CDR3: ASSSTGRIGNTIY
V: TRBV5-1; CDR3: ASSLAGQGDYGYT
V: TRBV18; CDR3: ASSPLSGLAGDEQY
V: TRBV5-4; CDR3: ASKRTGRTGELF
V: TRBV7-7; CDR3: ASSFDSPPDTQY
V: TRBV20-1; CDR3: SARSTGRGSSYNEQF
V: TRBV20-1; CDR3: SASRAVQPQH
V: TRBV7-8; CDR3: ASSLRGGPYGYT
V: TRBV15; CDR3: ATSRDIVYEQY
V: TRBV18; CDR3: ASSPGQLTGELF
V: TRBV6-1; CDR3: ASRGTGVGETQY
V: TRBV10-3; CDR3: AISGSRDRNTEAF
V: TRBV23-1; CDR3: ASSHYISF
V: TRBV5-6; CDR3: ASSIFGRQGLRLNEQF
V: TRBV12-3/TRBV12-4; CDR3: ASSSRVGGYT
V: TRBV9; CDR3: ASSPSATPGDEQF
V: TRBV2; CDR3: ASSVDREETQY
V: TRBV5-5; CDR3: ASSPGQGGTEAF
V: TRBV12-3/TRBV12-4; CDR3: ASSSGSVEAF
V: TRBV12-3/TRBV12-4; CDR3: ASSLSRLVETQY
V: TRBV10-2; CDR3: ASSLGQGQPQH
V: TRBV5-4; CDR3: ASSLTGGETQY
V: TRBV5-1; CDR3: ASSLAGGGFSPLH
V: TRBV20-1; CDR3: SARENSEGQY